The 10 T cell receptor beta chains below were found in one sample sequenced in a study of T cell responses to AZD1222 COVID-19 vaccine. Some clones are missing from TCRdb's copy, which holds only in-frame ones; the method was immunoSEQ multiplex PCR. The table lists some 200,000 clones, approximately 91% of them singletons. The material sequenced was peripheral blood, taken on day 0 of AZD1222 vaccination. Receptor source: an adult in good health.

The V and J genes are TRBV6-2 or TRBV6-3 and TRBJ1-1; D not certain. V gave up 2 bases and J gave up 9 bases, with 10 bases separating them. The CDR3 is 12 residues long. Germline V lookup: CDR1 MNHEY, CDR2 SVGEGT. This CDR3 reads CASSYGFGKAFF. Here the CDR3 DNA reads TGTGCCAGCAGTTACGGTTTCGGGAAAGCTTTCTTT.

The V and J genes are TRBV6-4 and TRBJ2-1; perhaps D is TRBD1 or TRBD2 (5 bases each). CDR3 length: 15 residues. From germline, CDR1 is MRHNA and CDR2 SNTAGT. Trimming took 6 bases from V and 4 from J, leaving 16 bases between them. CDR3 loop: CASRTLKGSYNEQFF. The CDR3 DNA reads TGTGCCAGCAGGACCTTAAAGGGGAGTTACAATGAGCAGTTCTTC.

The V call is TRBV10-3, the J call TRBJ1-2; D might be TRBD1 (6 bases). The CDR3 length is 11 residues. V lost 6 bases to trimming and J lost 7 bases, with 9 bases between them. The germline V gene has CDR1 ENHRY and CDR2 SYGVKD. The CDR3 reads CAISGTSGYTF. CDR3 nucleotides: TGTGCCATCAGCGGGACAAGTGGCTACACCTTC.

V usage is TRBV7-2 and J usage is TRBJ1-1, with D perhaps TRBD1 (5 bases). This CDR3 has 14 amino acids. CDR1 SGHTA and CDR2 FQGNSA come from the germline V gene. The germline V and J ends were trimmed by 2 bases and 0 bases, with 7 bases remaining between them. The CDR3 bases are TGTGCCAGCAGCTTAAACAGGATGAACACTGAAGCTTTCTTT. As protein: CASSLNRMNTEAFF.

This clone was counted a single time. The chain uses TRBV9 and TRBJ2-1; TRBD2 agrees at 10 bases. The CDR3 is made up of 17 amino acids. The germline CDR1 and CDR2 sequences are SGDLS and YYNGEE. Trimming cost V 7 bases and J 0 bases; bases outside gene matches: 10. The CDR3 DNA is TGTGCCAGCGGAGAAGGACTAGCGGAGGACTCCTACAATGAGCAGTTCTTC. Translation: CASGEGLAEDSYNEQFF.

This chain joins TRBV7-3 and TRBJ2-1, with 9 bases lining up with TRBD1. CDR1 and CDR2 from the germline V gene are SGHTA and FQGTGA. The CDR3 consists of 15 residues. The ends lost 5 bases at V and 2 bases at J; junction bases unmatched: 4. As DNA, the CDR3 is TGTGCCAGCAGCCCCGGACAGGGGACCTACAATGAGCAGTTCTTC. It is translated as CASSPGQGTYNEQFF.

The chain employs TRBV9 and TRBJ1-1, with 7 bases identical to TRBD1. The CDR3 runs to 14 residues. CDR1 SGDLS and CDR2 YYNGEE come from the germline V gene. V shed 4 bases and J 0 bases; nucleotides not matched to a gene: 3. The DNA of the CDR3 is TGTGCCAGCAGCCAGGGACAGATGAACACTGAAGCTTTCTTT. Residues: CASSQGQMNTEAFF.

The rearrangement joins TRBV9 to TRBJ2-7, with 10 bases that match TRBD2. This CDR3 contains 16 residues. V shed 0 bases and J 2 bases; nucleotides not matched to a gene: 5. Germline assignment: CDR1 SGDLS and CDR2 YYNGEE. Here the CDR3 reads CASSVVASGGPYEQYF. The CDR3 nucleotides read TGTGCCAGCAGCGTAGTGGCTAGCGGGGGTCCCTACGAGCAGTACTTC.

In this sample, this clone turned up once. V usage is TRBV5-4 and J usage is TRBJ2-1; 8 nucleotides agree with TRBD1. The CDR3 sequence is 14 residues long. CDR1 SGHNT and CDR2 YYREEE come from the germline V gene (reference sequence). J gave up 5 bases and V 4 bases, and 5 bases lay outside the gene matches. The CDR3 coding sequence is TGTGCCAGCAGCAACCGGGACAGGAACAATGAGCAGTTCTTC. Translation: CASSNRDRNNEQFF.

V gene TRBV27 combines with J gene TRBJ2-7; TRBD2 agrees at 7 bases. CDR3 length equals 14 residues. CDR1 MNHEY and CDR2 SMNVEV come from the germline V gene (reference sequence). Trimming took 6 bases from V and 4 from J; bases not matched to a gene: 9. The CDR3 reads CASSPGLGGYEQYF. In DNA, the CDR3 is TGTGCCAGCAGCCCTGGACTAGGAGGATACGAGCAGTACTTC.